This T cell receptor (beta chain) was obtained from a study of T-cell memory formation after mild COVID-19 (dated by TCRdb to about 2021). General notes on the study: TCR sequence clusters from the two donors were largely donor specific. In a couple of donors, T-cell clones that expanded and contracted after mild COVID-19 were tracked by sequencing TCRalpha and TCRbeta repertoires over time. The cohort comprised two young, previously healthy adult volunteers, one female and one male. What the work shows at the level of the full study, not this receptor alone: Whether the second-wave clones peaking on day 37 were SARS-CoV-2 specific was not confirmed. The study covered only two mild cases, and larger cohorts including severe cases with pre-infection samples were considered necessary. From day 15 to 85, contracting clones showed balanced CD4/CD8 phenotypes, whereas a second wave of clones that expanded from day 15 to 37 leaned towards CD4+. Some responding clones were detected in pre-infection memory, which suggested that pre-existing cross-reactive memory T cells had joined the SARS-CoV-2 response. Contracting CD4+ clones turned up mainly in the CM and EM memory subsets, whereas EMRA was where CD8+ clones were enriched.

Ficoll-Paque density gradient centrifugation was the method used to isolate PBMCs. Sequenced on an Illumina NovaSeq 6000. TCRalpha and TCRbeta cDNA libraries were built by 5'RACE with constant-segment primers, adding sample barcodes and unique molecular identifiers. RNA was extracted from every sample with Trizol reagent. Amplification of the libraries took two PCR steps, and the second step added a second sample barcode plus Illumina TruSeq adapters. Sequencing of the libraries was done on an Illumina NovaSeq, producing 2 x 150 bp paired-end reads. On the authors' methods: Demultiplexing of reads and collapsing into UMI-guided consensus sequences were performed with migec v1.2.7. With mixcr v2.1.11, UMI consensuses were aligned to TRA and TRB V and J templates and assembled into clonotypes. A clonotype was counted as expanded or contracted only when both edgeR and NoisET called the clonotype significant, with the noise models trained on biological replicates. For edgeR calls, the cutoffs were a false discovery rate-adjusted p below 0.01 and a log2 fold-change threshold of 1. As an exploratory analysis of dynamics, max-normalized trajectories of the 1000 most abundant clonotypes were examined by PCA with hierarchical clustering. Separately sequenced CD4+ and CD8+ repertoires were used to assign a CD4 or CD8 phenotype to each responding clone. Through fastp at Q25 and MiXCR, TCRdb rebuilt clones from the public reads, retaining in-frame beta chains. Rows with one shared CDR3 protein collapse into an entry with the most common genes and DNA. None of the V and J calls come from the authors' own analysis; TCRdb made them. Recorded for this sample are roughly 340,000 distinct CDR3 sequences; approximately 15% of them occurred a single time. The ten largest clones add up to approximately 20% of the sample.

The germline V gene (reference sequence) provides CDR1 SEHNR and CDR2 FQNEAQ. Measured from the cysteine to the phenylalanine, the CDR3 is 10 residues long. Only the CDR3 DNA stays, 30 bases, in frame from base 1. V loses 3 bases of germline sequence and J loses 6 bases, and the interval between the two ends is 3 bases. There are many counts of this clonotype. Its target antigen remains unknown. Base qualities are not provided; no much larger clone lies one nucleotide away. The sample comprised PBMCs or a T cell subset sorted from them (not recorded which). The rearrangement combines TRBV7-9 with TRBJ2-7, with the D gene not clear enough to name. The clonotype was recovered from a man between 18 and 29 years old who had mild COVID-19 (a few samples of this study predate the infection). The sample titles of this study are shuffled in the database, so cell type and time point are left out; the donor was told from shared clones. The CDR3 corresponds to CASSFSEQYF. The DNA sequence reads TGTGCCAGCAGCTTTAGCGAGCAGTACTTC.